This entry lists 18 T cell receptor beta chains sequenced from one sample in a study of blood T cells in healthy people across ages (dated by TCRdb to the mid-2010s). The library was built by means of 5' RACE. Instrument on record: Illumina HiSeq 2500. A second PCR of about 6 to 11 cycles was performed with a sample-barcoded 5' primer and a J-beta primer mix. TCRdb ran its own pipeline on the public reads, namely fastp trimming at Q25 and MiXCR clone calling, and kept in-frame beta chains. Each record represents a unique CDR3 protein, reported with the most common genes and DNA among its rows. This sample holds about 780,000 distinct CDR3 sequences; under 80% were observed only once. The ten largest make up about 30% of the sample. Sequencing was carried out using blood. These receptor sequences come from a man younger than 45 in good health.

This chain connects TRBV5-1 to TRBJ2-5, with no clear D. This CDR3 is built from 16 residues. V was trimmed by 0 bases and J by 1 base, leaving 13 bases between them. The germline V gene has CDR1 SGHRS and CDR2 YFSETQ. The CDR3 DNA reads TGCGCCAGCAGCTTGGCTGGCGGCAGTATCCAAGAGACCCAGTACTTC. Translated: CASSLAGGSIQETQYF.

DNA of the CDR3: TGTGCCAGCAGCCACCAGGGACTGCAATATGGCTACACCTTC. This codes for CASSHQGLQYGYTF. The chain combines TRBV3-1 with TRBJ1-2; perhaps TRBD1 as D (5 bases). This CDR3 comprises 14 residues. Trimming shortened V by 3 bases and J by 5 bases, and 13 bases separated the two germline ends. CDR1 and CDR2 (germline): LGHDT, YNNKEL (reference sequence).

This clonotype has a handful of counts. This sequence joins TRBV9 and TRBJ1-2; D might be TRBD1 (6 bases). The CDR3 consists of 13 residues. Trimming took 0 bases from V and 8 from J, leaving 11 bases between them. Germline CDR1 and CDR2: SGDLS and YYNGEE. The CDR3 DNA reads as TGTGCCAGCAGCGTAGGAGGGGGAAGCGGCTACACCTTC. Protein product: CASSVGGGSGYTF.

This clonotype was seen more than once but under ten times. V is TRBV28 and J is TRBJ2-7, with a tentative D call TRBD2 (6 bases). Germline CDR1 and CDR2: MDHEN and SYDVKM. This CDR3 region has 16 residues. The V gene lost 5 bases and the J gene lost 2 bases, with 19 bases spanning the gap. CDR3 amino acids: CASSPPVRGIAYEQYF. CDR3 bases: TGTGCCAGCAGTCCTCCGGTACGGGGGATTGCCTACGAGCAGTACTTC.

This chain uses TRBV11-2 with TRBJ2-7; D may be TRBD1 (5 bases). Germline values: CDR1 SGHAT, CDR2 FQNNGV. The CDR3 consists of 15 residues. Between the trimmed V and J ends, which lost 0 bases and 2 bases, there was a span of 11 bases. In DNA, the CDR3 is TGTGCCAGCAGCTTAGATCTGCAGGGTCCCTACGAGCAGTACTTC. Residues: CASSLDLQGPYEQYF. Full variable domain (remainder filled in from reference TRBV11-2 and TRBJ2-7): EAGVAQSPRYKIIEKRQSVAFWCNPISGHATLYWYQQILGQGPKLLIQFQNNGVVDDSQLPKDRFSAERLKGVDSTLKIQPAKLEDSAVYLCASSLDLQGPYEQYFGPGTRLTVT.

The chain couples TRBV6-1 to TRBJ2-6, with D perhaps TRBD1 (6 bases). V was pared by 3 bases and J by 0 bases, with 15 bases between. This CDR3 has 18 amino acids. Germline CDR1 and CDR2: MNHNS and SASEGT. In DNA, the CDR3 is TGTGCCAGCAGTGAGTCGCGGACAGTCCTCTCTGGGGCCAACGTCCTGACTTTC. Translating it yields CASSESRTVLSGANVLTF.

This clonotype has a single count. CDR3 bases: TGTGCCACCAGCAGGTCCACAGGGAACGAGCAGTACTTC. Its protein product is CATSRSTGNEQYF. V usage is TRBV15 and J usage is TRBJ2-7; maybe TRBD1 (6 bases). This CDR3 region has 13 residues. Germline loops: CDR1 LNHNV, CDR2 YYDKDF (reference sequence). V was pared by 3 bases and J by 5 bases, with 11 bases between.

The J gene is TRBJ2-3, the V gene TRBV7-2, with 7 bases matching TRBD1. The CDR3 length is 13 residues. Trimming at V came to 7 bases and at J to 4 bases, leaving 5 bases not matched to a gene. From germline, CDR1 is SGHTA and CDR2 FQGNSA. CDR3 in DNA: TGTGCCAGCACTAACAGGGGCTCAGATACGCAGTATTTT. Translation gives CASTNRGSDTQYF.

The chain uses TRBV25-1 and TRBJ1-2; 7 bases are shared with TRBD1. CDR1 is MGHDK and CDR2 is SYGVNS in the germline V gene. The trim removed 5 bases at V and 3 bases at J, leaving 9 bases unmatched. The CDR3 runs 15 residues. The CDR3 DNA reads as TGTGCCAGCAGTCTAGGACAGGTGGAATACTATGGCTACACCTTC. Protein sequence: CASSLGQVEYYGYTF.

The rearrangement links TRBV9 to TRBJ2-1, with 7 bases fitting TRBD2. The CDR3 length is 16 residues. V shed 3 bases, J shed 7 bases, and the junction held 13 bases outside the gene matches. CDR1 SGDLS and CDR2 YYNGEE come from the germline V gene. In DNA, the CDR3 is TGTGCCAGCAGCGAGGGGAGGGGAGTGGGTATAAATGAGCAGTTCTTC. It translates to CASSEGRGVGINEQFF.

This clonotype was counted only a few times. The chain is built from TRBV7-2 and TRBJ1-2; unclear D gene. The V gene lost 1 base and the J gene lost 4 bases, with 7 bases spanning the gap. CDR1 SGHTA and CDR2 FQGNSA come from the germline V gene. This CDR3 region has 13 residues. DNA of the CDR3: TGTGCCAGCAGCTTAGGGGTGATCTATGGCTACACCTTC. Encoded protein: CASSLGVIYGYTF. Complete variable domain (other parts from reference TRBV7-2 and TRBJ1-2): GAGVSQSPSNKVTEKGKDVELRCDPISGHTALYWYRQSLGQGLEFLIYFQGNSAPDKSGLPSDRFSAERTGGSVSTLTIQRTQQEDSAVYLCASSLGVIYGYTFGSGTRLTVV.

The V gene is TRBV3-1, the J gene TRBJ2-5; 7 nucleotides match TRBD1. The CDR3 totals 16 residues. Per the germline V gene, CDR1 is LGHDT and CDR2 is YNNKEL (reference sequence). After removal of 3 bases from V and 1 base from J, the junction contained 8 bases not matched to a gene. The chain's CDR3 is CASSHRDRGLQETQYF. The CDR3 DNA follows: TGTGCCAGCAGCCACCGGGACAGAGGACTCCAAGAGACCCAGTACTTC.

This clonotype was picked up one time. The junction and the germline gene differ at one end; a read error may be behind it. The J gene is TRBJ1-2, the V gene TRBV24-1, with D possibly TRBD1 on 5 matching bases. Germline CDR1 is KGHDR and CDR2 is SFDVKD. The CDR3 is 14 residues long. The CDR3 region is CATSEPTENYGYIF. The CDR3 DNA reads TGTGCCACCAGTGAACCGACAGAGAACTATGGCTACATCTTC.

This clonotype turned up a few times. J is TRBJ2-5 and V is TRBV6-2 or TRBV6-3, with 7 bases that match TRBD1. There are 14 residues in the CDR3. The germline CDR1 and CDR2 sequences are MNHEY and SVGEGT. V dropped 5 bases and J dropped 4; count of bases not matched to a gene: 7. The CDR3 sequence is CASSRGQVGETQYF. Here the CDR3 DNA reads TGTGCCAGCAGTCGTGGACAGGTTGGAGAGACCCAGTACTTC.

V usage is TRBV28 and J usage is TRBJ2-7; 11 nucleotides line up with TRBD1. Germline assignment: CDR1 MDHEN and CDR2 SYDVKM. This CDR3 is built from 16 residues. Losses at the gene ends were 3 bases for V and 3 bases for J; bases not matched to a gene: 7. This CDR3 reads CASSLIAGQGVYEQYF. The CDR3, as DNA: TGTGCCAGCAGTTTGATCGCGGGACAGGGGGTCTACGAGCAGTACTTC.

The V call is TRBV4-3, the J call TRBJ2-3; no reliable D call. V shed 0 bases and J shed 3 bases, with 10 bases lying between them. CDR3 length: 15 amino acids. The germline CDR1 and CDR2 sequences are LGHNA and YSLEER. CDR3 in DNA: TGCGCCAGCAGCCAAGAGGCTTTGGGGACAGATACGCAGTATTTT. This encodes CASSQEALGTDTQYF.

The chain is built from TRBV5-1 and TRBJ2-2; the match to TRBD2 covers 8 bases. This CDR3 spans 15 amino acids. Germline-derived CDR1 and CDR2 are SGHRS and YFSETQ. After removal of 5 bases from V and 3 bases from J, the junction contained 6 bases not matched to a gene. CDR3 nucleotides: TGCGCCAGCAGAACCACTAGCGGCGACACCGGGGAGCTGTTTTTT. Its translation: CASRTTSGDTGELFF.

This sequence joins TRBV7-9 and TRBJ1-2; TRBD1 matches 9 bases. Germline CDR1 and CDR2: SEHNR and FQNEAQ (reference sequence). V lost 5 bases, J lost 6 bases, and 4 bases stayed unmatched. There are 13 residues in the CDR3. The CDR3 DNA sequence: TGTGCCAGCAGCGGACAGGGGTGGGATGGCTACACCTTC. This gives the protein CASSGQGWDGYTF.